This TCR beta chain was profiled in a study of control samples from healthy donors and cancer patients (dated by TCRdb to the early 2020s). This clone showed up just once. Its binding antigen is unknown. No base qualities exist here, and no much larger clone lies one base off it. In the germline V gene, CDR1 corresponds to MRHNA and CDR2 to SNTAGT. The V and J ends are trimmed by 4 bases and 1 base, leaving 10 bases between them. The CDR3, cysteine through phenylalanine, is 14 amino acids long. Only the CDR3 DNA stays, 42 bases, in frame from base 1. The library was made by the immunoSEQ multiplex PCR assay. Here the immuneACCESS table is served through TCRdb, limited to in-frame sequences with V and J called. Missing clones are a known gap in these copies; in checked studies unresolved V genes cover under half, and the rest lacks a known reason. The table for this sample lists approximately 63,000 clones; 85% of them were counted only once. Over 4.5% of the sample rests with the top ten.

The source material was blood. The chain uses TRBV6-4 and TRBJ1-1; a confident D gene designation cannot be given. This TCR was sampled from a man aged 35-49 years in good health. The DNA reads TGTGCCAGCAGTGCGGGAGGATCGAACACTGAAGCTTTCTTT. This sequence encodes CASSAGGSNTEAFF.